This is a list of T cell receptor beta chains from one sample in a study of spatial heterogeneity in lung cancer. Each CDR3 protein gets one entry after TCRdb re-called the 5' RACE reads with MiXCR. The repertoire holds about 21,000 distinct CDR3 sequences, with approximately 4.5% as singletons. The source material was PBMCs, sampled at surgery. These TCRs come from a male donor with early-stage non-small cell lung cancer. Each CDR3 is given with its conserved first and last residue. D genes are given only for firm matches. A clone size is listed for some rows: how often the clone was seen (once, few, many), or a class if it is expanded.

size: many
V: TRBV7-9
J: TRBJ1-1
D: NA
CDR3: CASSATGGRTEAFF
DNA: TGTGCCAGCAGCGCGACAGGAGGCAGAACTGAAGCTTTCTTT

size: many
V: TRBV12-3/TRBV12-4
J: TRBJ2-5
D: TRBD2
CDR3: CASSPPSGALYQETQYF
DNA: TGTGCCAGCAGCCCCCCTAGCGGGGCCCTGTACCAAGAGACCCAGTACTTC

size: many
V: TRBV12-3/TRBV12-4
J: TRBJ2-7
D: NA
CDR3: CASRAATDPYEQYF
DNA: TGTGCCAGCAGGGCCGCGACAGACCCCTACGAGCAGTACTTC

size: many
V: TRBV14
J: TRBJ2-4
D: NA
CDR3: CASSQAGDVAKNIQYF
DNA: TGTGCCAGCAGCCAAGCAGGGGACGTAGCCAAAAACATTCAGTACTTC

size: many
V: TRBV6-6
J: TRBJ2-3
D: NA
CDR3: CASKAADTQYF
DNA: TGTGCCAGCAAAGCGGCAGATACGCAGTATTTT

size: many
V: TRBV6-1
J: TRBJ1-2
D: NA
CDR3: CASRAEPGRTLWGYTF
DNA: TGTGCCAGCAGAGCCGAACCGGGACGGACCCTCTGGGGCTACACCTTC

size: many
V: TRBV30
J: TRBJ1-3
D: NA
CDR3: CAWSDQQNSGNTIYF
DNA: TGTGCCTGGAGTGATCAGCAAAACTCTGGAAACACCATATATTTT

size: many
V: TRBV4-3
J: TRBJ2-2
D: TRBD1
CDR3: CASSQGGGANTGELFF
DNA: TGCGCCAGCAGCCAAGGAGGGGGCGCGAACACCGGGGAGCTGTTTTTT

size: many
V: TRBV7-8
J: TRBJ1-6
D: NA
CDR3: CASSLEGVSPLHF
DNA: TGTGCCAGCAGCTTAGAAGGGGTCTCACCCCTCCACTTT

size: few
V: TRBV19
J: TRBJ2-3
D: NA
CDR3: CASSIVAAGTDTQYF
DNA: TGTGCCAGTAGTATAGTGGCAGCTGGTACAGATACGCAGTATTTT

size: NA
V: TRBV11-1
J: TRBJ1-1
D: NA
CDR3: CASSLGQFTEAFF
DNA: TGTGCCAGCAGCTTAGGACAGTTCACTGAAGCTTTCTTT

size: NA
V: TRBV20-1
J: TRBJ2-3
D: NA
CDR3: CSAGSGSTDTQYF
DNA: TGCAGTGCCGGGTCCGGGAGCACAGATACGCAGTATTTT

size: many
V: TRBV6-5
J: TRBJ1-5
D: NA
CDR3: CASSYAFGLNQPQHF
DNA: TGTGCCAGCAGTTACGCTTTCGGGCTCAATCAGCCCCAGCATTTT

size: many
V: TRBV6-2/TRBV6-3
J: TRBJ2-5
D: TRBD2
CDR3: CASKKLAGGLGETQYF
DNA: TGTGCCAGCAAGAAGCTAGCGGGAGGGCTAGGAGAGACCCAGTACTTC

size: few
V: TRBV20-1
J: TRBJ2-6
D: NA
CDR3: CSATTASSGANVLTF
DNA: TGCAGTGCTACGACAGCGAGCTCTGGGGCCAACGTCCTGACTTTC

size: many
V: TRBV27
J: TRBJ2-4
D: NA
CDR3: CASSLGGPKNIQYF
DNA: TGTGCCAGCAGTCTCGGGGGTCCCAAAAACATTCAGTACTTC

size: many
V: TRBV2
J: TRBJ2-7
D: NA
CDR3: CASSEDRLGGYEQYF
DNA: TGTGCCAGCAGTGAAGACCGACTGGGGGGTTACGAGCAGTACTTC

size: many
V: TRBV5-1
J: TRBJ2-5
D: TRBD1
CDR3: CASSFLSGTGETQYF
DNA: TGCGCCAGCAGCTTTCTCTCGGGGACAGGAGAGACCCAGTACTTC

size: many
V: TRBV12-3/TRBV12-4
J: TRBJ1-5
D: TRBD1
CDR3: CASSFGAGGGNQPQHF
DNA: TGTGCCAGCAGTTTCGGGGCAGGGGGCGGCAATCAGCCCCAGCATTTT

size: NA
V: TRBV9
J: TRBJ2-3
D: NA
CDR3: CASSPRDFTSDTQYF
DNA: TGTGCCAGCAGTCCGCGGGACTTCACGTCAGATACGCAGTATTTT

size: many
V: TRBV28
J: TRBJ1-6
D: TRBD1
CDR3: CASSFQADRVLSPLHF
DNA: TGTGCCAGCAGTTTTCAAGCGGACAGGGTTTTGTCACCCCTCCACTTT

size: many
V: TRBV24-1
J: TRBJ2-2
D: TRBD1
CDR3: CATSVGTGNTGELFF
DNA: TGTGCCACCAGTGTCGGGACAGGGAACACCGGGGAGCTGTTTTTT

size: NA
V: TRBV2
J: TRBJ2-4
D: NA
CDR3: CASSENYPRARAKNIQYF
DNA: TGTGCCAGCAGTGAAAACTATCCAAGGGCGAGAGCCAAAAACATTCAGTACTTC

size: many
V: TRBV6-6
J: TRBJ1-2
D: NA
CDR3: CASSPRGRRTNYGYTF
DNA: TGTGCCAGCAGTCCCCGGGGGCGCAGAACTAACTATGGCTACACCTTC

size: many
V: TRBV7-9
J: TRBJ2-1
D: NA
CDR3: CASSLIPGRVRGPYNEQFF
DNA: TGTGCCAGCAGCTTAATACCCGGTCGGGTCCGAGGCCCCTACAATGAGCAGTTCTTC

size: medium-sized
V: TRBV6-6
J: TRBJ1-1
D: NA
CDR3: CASGLAMNTEAFF
DNA: TGTGCCAGCGGGCTAGCCATGAACACTGAAGCTTTCTTT

size: few
V: TRBV12-3/TRBV12-4
J: TRBJ2-7
D: NA
CDR3: CASSLNRGYEQYF
DNA: TGTGCCAGCAGTTTAAACCGGGGCTACGAGCAGTACTTC

size: medium-sized
V: TRBV7-6
J: TRBJ2-1
D: NA
CDR3: CASSPYVASSEQFF
DNA: TGTGCCAGCAGCCCCTACGTGGCTAGCAGTGAGCAGTTCTTC

size: many
V: TRBV6-6
J: TRBJ1-4
D: NA
CDR3: CASTIEGVVEKLFF
DNA: TGTGCCAGCACCATAGAGGGGGTGGTTGAAAAACTGTTTTTT

size: many
V: TRBV20-1
J: TRBJ2-3
D: NA
CDR3: CSARPGAAKDLMDF
DNA: TGCAGTGCTCGCCCCGGGGCGGCCAAGGATCTTATGGATTTT

size: many
V: TRBV25-1
J: TRBJ2-6
D: NA
CDR3: CASSFGGVGANVLTF
DNA: TGTGCCAGCAGCTTCGGCGGGGTTGGGGCCAACGTCCTGACTTTC

size: many
V: TRBV7-3
J: TRBJ1-2
D: NA
CDR3: CASSLDGTYGYTF
DNA: TGTGCCAGCAGCTTAGATGGGACCTATGGCTACACCTTC

size: many
V: TRBV20-1
J: TRBJ2-3
D: TRBD1
CDR3: CSARDRDRGIDTQYF
DNA: TGCAGTGCTAGAGATAGGGACAGGGGAATAGATACGCAGTATTTT

size: many
V: TRBV9
J: TRBJ2-7
D: NA
CDR3: CASSASTGRLYEQYF
DNA: TGTGCCAGCAGCGCGAGTACAGGGAGGCTCTACGAGCAGTACTTC

size: many
V: TRBV5-1
J: TRBJ1-1
D: NA
CDR3: CASSWVDSTEAFF
DNA: TGCGCCAGCAGCTGGGTTGATAGCACTGAAGCTTTCTTT

size: many
V: TRBV28
J: TRBJ1-5
D: NA
CDR3: CASDGGNYQPQHF
DNA: TGTGCCAGTGATGGAGGGAATTATCAGCCCCAGCATTTT

size: medium-sized
V: TRBV7-2
J: TRBJ2-7
D: TRBD2
CDR3: CASSAGLAGGEQYF
DNA: TGTGCCAGCAGCGCGGGACTAGCGGGAGGCGAGCAGTACTTC

size: NA
V: TRBV5-4
J: TRBJ2-5
D: NA
CDR3: CASSPDPARETQYF
DNA: TGTGCCAGCAGTCCTGACCCGGCACGGGAGACCCAGTACTTC

size: many
V: TRBV20-1
J: TRBJ1-5
D: NA
CDR3: CSARRGPSNQPQHF
DNA: TGCAGTGCCAGAAGGGGACCCAGCAATCAGCCCCAGCATTTT

size: many
V: TRBV7-2
J: TRBJ1-5
D: NA
CDR3: CASSAQANQPQHF
DNA: TGTGCCAGCAGCGCACAGGCCAATCAGCCCCAGCATTTT

size: many
V: TRBV19
J: TRBJ2-2
D: NA
CDR3: CASSIDAVRNTGELFF
DNA: TGTGCCAGTAGTATCGACGCTGTCCGAAACACCGGGGAGCTGTTTTTT

size: many
V: TRBV7-2
J: TRBJ1-4
D: TRBD1
CDR3: CASSPTGSTNEKLFF
DNA: TGTGCCAGCAGCCCGACAGGGTCAACTAATGAAAAACTGTTTTTT

size: many
V: TRBV7-2
J: TRBJ2-3
D: NA
CDR3: CASSLGMARGPRQDTQYF
DNA: TGTGCCAGCAGCTTAGGAATGGCCCGAGGCCCCCGGCAAGATACGCAGTATTTT

size: many
V: TRBV7-3
J: TRBJ2-2
D: TRBD1
CDR3: CASSLQSGGPGELFF
DNA: TGTGCCAGCAGCTTACAGTCAGGGGGTCCCGGGGAGCTGTTTTTT

size: many
V: TRBV11-3
J: TRBJ1-1
D: NA
CDR3: CASSRGGMNTEAFF
DNA: TGTGCCAGCAGCCGGGGAGGGATGAACACTGAAGCTTTCTTT

size: many
V: TRBV6-5
J: TRBJ1-2
D: NA
CDR3: CASRKGGSYGYTF
DNA: TGTGCCAGCAGGAAGGGGGGTAGCTATGGCTACACCTTC

size: many
V: TRBV2
J: TRBJ1-4
D: NA
CDR3: CASSEYNRLPSTNEKLFF
DNA: TGTGCCAGCAGTGAATATAATAGACTCCCCTCAACTAATGAAAAACTGTTTTTT

size: NA
V: TRBV5-1
J: TRBJ1-1
D: TRBD1
CDR3: CASSLRDRGGNTEAFF
DNA: TGCGCCAGCAGCCTCCGGGACAGGGGTGGGAACACTGAAGCTTTCTTT

size: few
V: TRBV6-2/TRBV6-3
J: TRBJ2-3
D: NA
CDR3: CASSYLGEDTQYF
DNA: TGTGCCAGCAGTTACTTAGGAGAAGATACGCAGTATTTT

size: many
V: TRBV5-1
J: TRBJ2-3
D: NA
CDR3: CASSLATEDTQYF
DNA: TGCGCCAGCAGCTTGGCGACAGAAGATACGCAGTATTTT

size: NA
V: TRBV3-1
J: TRBJ2-3
D: NA
CDR3: CASSQDRRWEDTQYF
DNA: TGTGCCAGCAGCCAAGATCGGAGGTGGGAAGATACGCAGTATTTT

size: few
V: TRBV12-3/TRBV12-4
J: TRBJ1-5
D: NA
CDR3: CASSFRGNQPQHF
DNA: TGTGCCAGCAGTTTTAGGGGTAATCAGCCCCAGCATTTT

size: NA
V: TRBV21-1
J: TRBJ1-5
D: NA
CDR3: CASRYRAWGNQPQHF
DNA: TGTGCCAGCAGGTACAGGGCTTGGGGCAATCAGCCCCAGCATTTT